The sequence of this TCR beta chain was determined in a study of somatic mutations in cytotoxic T cells in rheumatoid arthritis (dated by TCRdb to between 2016 and 2019). Study-wide context: Some V beta antibody-stained T-cell populations were flow-sorted on a FACSAria II or Sony SH800 at nearly 100% purity, and sorted V beta1+ cells also underwent TCRB sequencing. Whether expanded CD8+ T-cell clones in untreated, newly diagnosed rheumatoid arthritis carry somatic mutations was the study question, and clonality was characterized with TCRB deep sequencing. TCRB deep sequencing was performed for 65 rheumatoid arthritis patients and about 20 healthy controls. The median ages of the patient and control groups were essentially identical. General study outcomes and caveats: In about an eighth of the roughly 65 patients, more than 20% of CD8+ cells belonged to the largest CD8+ clone, while several identical CD8+ TCRB sequences were shared between blood and synovial fluid. CD8+ T-cell clonality in rheumatoid arthritis patients was not significantly different from that in age-matched healthy controls. An increase of CD8+ clonality with age was seen in patients (Spearman r ≈ 0.5) but not in healthy controls. Viral specificity could not be ruled out by absence from virus-specific databases, and the antigen targets of the expanded CD8+ clones remained unknown. The slight underrepresentation of TRBV07 in patients was not corrected for multiple comparisons.

Regarding this clone: Its antigen is unknown. No much larger clone exists at a distance of one base, and base qualities are not known.

Genomic DNA underwent TCRB CDR3 sequencing using the immunoSEQ assay. In the source study's methods: Analyses were restricted to productive TCRB rearrangements. Clonality was expressed as a Shannon entropy-based productive clonality index, with each clone defined by a unique TCRB CDR3 sequence. Repertoire overlap for a pair of samples was computed from each clone's template counts relative to total templates per sample. V-gene usage measured by flow cytometry correlated with TCRB sequencing V-gene usage, with a Spearman r of approximately 0.66. This immuneACCESS table, as held by TCRdb, lists in-frame sequences with V and J called but not all clones. Of the missing ones, under half trace to an unresolved V gene in checked studies; the others have no known cause. V and J calls and clone size are given by that table; D and trimming were obtained from the DNA. The sample table shows tens of thousands of clones, and around 80% are seen once. The top ten clones comprise over 5% of the sample.

Cut back by 2 bases and 4 bases, the V and J ends lie 12 bases apart. CDR1 and CDR2 are read off the germline V gene (reference sequence) as MNHEY and SMNVEV. The CDR3 has 14 amino acids, counting the end cysteine and phenylalanine. The CDR3 DNA has 42 bases and is translated from base 1. The 15 to 20 healthy controls were blood donors whose buffy coats were used; they had a median age of roughly 50 years (range about 21-70), and 45% to 55% were female. Positive magnetic bead selection on an AutoMACS was used to isolate CD4+ and CD8+ cells, with flow cytometry used to check purity. Peripheral blood mononuclear cells were obtained using density gradient separation with Ficoll-Paque PLUS. DNA was extracted from CD4-enriched, CD8-enriched or PBMC samples with Nucleospin Tissue or Tissue XS kits and quantified with a Qubit 2.0 fluorometer.

Material: CD8+ T cells sorted from blood. The receptor was derived from a man aged 50 or older in good health. This receptor chain uses TRBV27 and TRBJ2-7, with TRBD1 tentatively as D gene (5 bases match). The sequenced DNA is TGTGCCAGCAGTTTAAATGGGGCGCAATACGAGCAGTACTTC. Its coded protein is CASSLNGAQYEQYF.